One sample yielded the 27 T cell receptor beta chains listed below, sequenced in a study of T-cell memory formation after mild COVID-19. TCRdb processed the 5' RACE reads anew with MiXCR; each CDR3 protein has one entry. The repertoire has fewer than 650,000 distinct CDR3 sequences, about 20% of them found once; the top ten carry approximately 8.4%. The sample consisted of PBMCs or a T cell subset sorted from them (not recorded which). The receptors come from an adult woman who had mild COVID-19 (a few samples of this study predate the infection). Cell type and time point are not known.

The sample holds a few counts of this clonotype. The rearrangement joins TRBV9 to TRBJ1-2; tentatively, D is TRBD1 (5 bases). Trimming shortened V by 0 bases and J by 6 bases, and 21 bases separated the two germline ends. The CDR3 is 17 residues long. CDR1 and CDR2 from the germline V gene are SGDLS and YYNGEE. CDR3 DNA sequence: TGTGCCAGCAGCGTAGTACCCCCCCCAGGAGGGGAAAATGGCTACACCTTC. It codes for CASSVVPPPGGENGYTF.

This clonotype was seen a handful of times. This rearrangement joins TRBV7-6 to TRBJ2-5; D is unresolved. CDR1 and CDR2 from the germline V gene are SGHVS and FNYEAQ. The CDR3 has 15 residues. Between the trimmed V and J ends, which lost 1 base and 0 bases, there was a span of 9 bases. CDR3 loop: CASSLELDDQETQYF. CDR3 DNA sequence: TGTGCCAGCAGCTTAGAGCTGGACGACCAAGAGACCCAGTACTTC.

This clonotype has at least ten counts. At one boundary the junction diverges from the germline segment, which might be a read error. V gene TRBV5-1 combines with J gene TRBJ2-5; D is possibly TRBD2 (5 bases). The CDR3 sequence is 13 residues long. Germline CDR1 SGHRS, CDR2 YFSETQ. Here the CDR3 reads CASSLRVGETQYF. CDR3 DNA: TGTGCCAGCAGCCTGAGGGTTGGAGAGACCCAGTACTTC. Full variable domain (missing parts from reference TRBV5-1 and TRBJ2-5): KAGVTQTPRYLIKTRGQQVTLSCSPISGHRSVSWYQQTPGQGLQFLFEYFSETQRNKGNFPGRFSGRQFSNSRSEMNVSTLELGDSALYLCASSLRVGETQYFGPGTRLLVL.

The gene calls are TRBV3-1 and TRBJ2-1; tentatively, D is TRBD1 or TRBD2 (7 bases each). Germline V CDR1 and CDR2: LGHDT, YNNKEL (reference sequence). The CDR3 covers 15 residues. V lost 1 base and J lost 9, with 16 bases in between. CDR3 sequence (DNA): TGTGCCAGCAGCCAAGGTCAGGGGGGGGTCTTTGAGCAGTTCTTC. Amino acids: CASSQGQGGVFEQFF.

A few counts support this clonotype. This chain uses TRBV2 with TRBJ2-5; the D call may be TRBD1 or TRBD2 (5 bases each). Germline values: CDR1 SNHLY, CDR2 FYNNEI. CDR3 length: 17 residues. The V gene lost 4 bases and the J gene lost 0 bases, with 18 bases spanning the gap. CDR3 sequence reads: CASSGNHLGTDQETQYF. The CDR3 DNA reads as TGTGCCAGCAGTGGTAATCATTTAGGGACGGACCAAGAGACCCAGTACTTC. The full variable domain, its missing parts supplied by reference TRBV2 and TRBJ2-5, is EPEVTQTPSHQVTQMGQEVILRCVPISNHLYFYWYRQILGQKVEFLVSFYNNEISEKSEIFDDQFSVERPDGSNFTLKIRSTKLEDSAMYFCASSGNHLGTDQETQYFGPGTRLLVL.

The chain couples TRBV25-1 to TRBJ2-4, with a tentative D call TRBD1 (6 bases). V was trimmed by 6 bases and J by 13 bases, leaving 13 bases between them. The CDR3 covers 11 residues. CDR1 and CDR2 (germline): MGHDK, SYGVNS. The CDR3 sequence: CASSDRFGQYF. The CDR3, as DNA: TGTGCCAGCAGCGACAGGTTTGGGCAGTACTTC.

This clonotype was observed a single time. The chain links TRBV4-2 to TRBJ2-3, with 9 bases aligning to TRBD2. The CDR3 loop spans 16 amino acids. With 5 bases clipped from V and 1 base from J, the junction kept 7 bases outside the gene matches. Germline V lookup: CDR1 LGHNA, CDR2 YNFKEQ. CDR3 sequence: CASSVRLAGRTDTQYF. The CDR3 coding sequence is TGTGCCAGCAGCGTGCGGCTAGCGGGGCGCACAGATACGCAGTATTTT.

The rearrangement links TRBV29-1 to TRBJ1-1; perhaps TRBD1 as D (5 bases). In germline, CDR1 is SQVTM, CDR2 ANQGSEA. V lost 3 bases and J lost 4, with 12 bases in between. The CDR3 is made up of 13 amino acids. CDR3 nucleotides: TGCAGCGTTGACAACGGGGCTGGCACTGAAGCTTTCTTT. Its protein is CSVDNGAGTEAFF.

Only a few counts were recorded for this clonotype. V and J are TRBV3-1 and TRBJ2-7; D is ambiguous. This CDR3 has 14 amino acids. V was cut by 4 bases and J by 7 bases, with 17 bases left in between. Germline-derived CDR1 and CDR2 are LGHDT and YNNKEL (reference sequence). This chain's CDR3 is CASSLSGGIPEQYF. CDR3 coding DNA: TGTGCCAGCAGCCTATCGGGCGGTATTCCGGAGCAGTACTTC.

The DNA of the CDR3 is TGTGCCAGCAGCCTCCGGGGGGGGACAGGGCTGGGCACAGATACGCAGTATTTT. This encodes CASSLRGGTGLGTDTQYF. J is TRBJ2-3 and V is TRBV7-3, with D possibly matching TRBD1 (9 bases). The CDR3 is 18 amino acids. V was clipped by 5 bases and J by 1 base, with 22 bases between them. From germline, CDR1 is SGHTA and CDR2 FQGTGA.

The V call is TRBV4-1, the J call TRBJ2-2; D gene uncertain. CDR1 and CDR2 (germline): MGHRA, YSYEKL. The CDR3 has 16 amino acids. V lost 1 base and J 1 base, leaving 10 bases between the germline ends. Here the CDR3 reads CASSQVTGKNTGELFF. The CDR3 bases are TGCGCCAGCAGCCAAGTAACGGGCAAGAACACCGGGGAGCTGTTTTTT.

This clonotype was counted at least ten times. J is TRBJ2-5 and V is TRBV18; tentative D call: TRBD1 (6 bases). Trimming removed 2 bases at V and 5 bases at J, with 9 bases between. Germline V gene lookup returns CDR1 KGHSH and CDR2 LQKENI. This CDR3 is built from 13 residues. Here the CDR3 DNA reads TGTGCCAGCTCACCAGGACAGAAGGAGACCCAGTACTTC. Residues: CASSPGQKETQYF.

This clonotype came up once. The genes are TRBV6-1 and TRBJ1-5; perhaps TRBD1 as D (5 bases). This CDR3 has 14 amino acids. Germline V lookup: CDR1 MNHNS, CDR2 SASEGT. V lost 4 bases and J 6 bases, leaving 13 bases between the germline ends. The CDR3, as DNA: TGTGCCAGCAGTGTGGGGGGGGTAGCTCAGCCCCAGCATTTT. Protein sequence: CASSVGGVAQPQHF.

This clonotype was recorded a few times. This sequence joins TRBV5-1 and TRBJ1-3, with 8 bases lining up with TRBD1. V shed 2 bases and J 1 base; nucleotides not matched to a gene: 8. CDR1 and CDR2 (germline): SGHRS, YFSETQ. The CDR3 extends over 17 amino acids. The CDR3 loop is CASSLYAGTGSGNTIYF. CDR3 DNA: TGCGCCAGCAGCTTATATGCCGGGACAGGTTCTGGAAACACCATATATTTT.

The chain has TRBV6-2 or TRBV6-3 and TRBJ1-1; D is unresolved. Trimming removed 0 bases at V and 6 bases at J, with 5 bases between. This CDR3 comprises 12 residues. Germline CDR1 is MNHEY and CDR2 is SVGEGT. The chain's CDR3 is CASSYSSSEAFF. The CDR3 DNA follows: TGTGCCAGCAGTTACTCGAGTTCTGAAGCTTTCTTT.

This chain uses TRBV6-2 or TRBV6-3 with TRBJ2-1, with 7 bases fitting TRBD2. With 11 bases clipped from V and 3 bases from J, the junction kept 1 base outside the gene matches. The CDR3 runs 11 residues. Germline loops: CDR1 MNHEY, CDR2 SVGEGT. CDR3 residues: CAGGVYNEQFF. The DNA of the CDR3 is TGTGCCGGGGGGGTCTACAATGAGCAGTTCTTC.

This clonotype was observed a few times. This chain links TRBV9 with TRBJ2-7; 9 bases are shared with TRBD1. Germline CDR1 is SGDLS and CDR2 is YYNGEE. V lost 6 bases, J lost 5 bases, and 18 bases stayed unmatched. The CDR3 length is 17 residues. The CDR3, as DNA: TGTGCCAGCACCCCCACCCGACCCCGGGACAGGGAGGACGAGCAGTACTTC. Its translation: CASTPTRPRDREDEQYF.

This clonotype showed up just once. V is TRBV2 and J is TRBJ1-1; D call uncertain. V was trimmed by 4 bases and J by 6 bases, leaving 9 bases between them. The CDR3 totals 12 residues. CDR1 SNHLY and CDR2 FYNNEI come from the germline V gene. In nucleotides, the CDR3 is TGTGCCAGCAGTGGCCAGGCTTCTGAAGCTTTCTTT. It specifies CASSGQASEAFF.

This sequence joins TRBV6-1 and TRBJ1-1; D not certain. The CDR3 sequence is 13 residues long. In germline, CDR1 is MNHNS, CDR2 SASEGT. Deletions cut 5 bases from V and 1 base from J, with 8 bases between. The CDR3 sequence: CASSKDGNTEAFF. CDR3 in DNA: TGTGCCAGCAGTAAGGACGGGAACACTGAAGCTTTCTTT.

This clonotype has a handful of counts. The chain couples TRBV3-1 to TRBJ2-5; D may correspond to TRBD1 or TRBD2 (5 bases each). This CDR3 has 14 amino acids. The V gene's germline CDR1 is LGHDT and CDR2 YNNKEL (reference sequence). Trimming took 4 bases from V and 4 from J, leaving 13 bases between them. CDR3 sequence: CASSLRDVPETQYF. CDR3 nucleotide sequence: TGTGCCAGCAGCCTCCGGGACGTCCCAGAGACCCAGTACTTC.

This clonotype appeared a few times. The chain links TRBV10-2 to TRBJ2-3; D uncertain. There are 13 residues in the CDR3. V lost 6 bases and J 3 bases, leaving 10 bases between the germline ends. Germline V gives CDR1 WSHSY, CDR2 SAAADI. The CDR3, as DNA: TGCGCCAGCAGCCCTTGGCTGACAGATACGCAGTATTTT. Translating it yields CASSPWLTDTQYF.

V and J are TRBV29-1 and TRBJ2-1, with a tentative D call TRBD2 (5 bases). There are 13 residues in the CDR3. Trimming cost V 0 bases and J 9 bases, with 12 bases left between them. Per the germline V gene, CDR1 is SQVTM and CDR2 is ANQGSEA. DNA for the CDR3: TGCAGCGTTGAAGATGAACTAGTTTTTGAGCAGTTCTTC. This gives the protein CSVEDELVFEQFF.

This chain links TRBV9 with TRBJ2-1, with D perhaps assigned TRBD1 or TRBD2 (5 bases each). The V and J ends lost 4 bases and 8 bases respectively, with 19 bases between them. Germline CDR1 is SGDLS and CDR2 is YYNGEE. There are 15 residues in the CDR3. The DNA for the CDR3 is TGTGCCAGCAGCTCCCAGTCCAGGGAGTTCGATGAGCAGTTCTTC. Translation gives CASSSQSREFDEQFF.

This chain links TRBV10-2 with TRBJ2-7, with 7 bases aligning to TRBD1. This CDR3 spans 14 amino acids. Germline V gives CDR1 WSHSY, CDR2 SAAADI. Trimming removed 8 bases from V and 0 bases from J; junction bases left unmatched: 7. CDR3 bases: TGCGCCAGCGAGACGACAGGGAGCTCCTACGAGCAGTACTTC. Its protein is CASETTGSSYEQYF.

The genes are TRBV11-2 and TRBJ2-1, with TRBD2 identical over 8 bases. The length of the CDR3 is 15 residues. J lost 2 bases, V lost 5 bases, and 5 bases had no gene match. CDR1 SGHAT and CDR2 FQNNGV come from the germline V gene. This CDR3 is CASSTQRGTYNEQFF. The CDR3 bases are TGTGCCAGCAGCACCCAGCGGGGGACCTACAATGAGCAGTTCTTC.

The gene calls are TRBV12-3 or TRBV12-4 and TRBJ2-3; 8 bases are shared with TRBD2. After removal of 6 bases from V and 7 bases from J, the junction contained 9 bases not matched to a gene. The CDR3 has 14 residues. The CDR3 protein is CASSPGTSLNTQYF. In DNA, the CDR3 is TGTGCCAGCAGCCCAGGGACTAGTCTAAATACGCAGTATTTT.

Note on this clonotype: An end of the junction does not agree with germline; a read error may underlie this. The DNA for the CDR3 is TGTGCGTCGTCCACGGCGAACGCTGAAGCTTTCTTT. Its translation is CASSTANAEAFF. This sequence joins TRBV7-9 and TRBJ1-1, with no clear D. CDR1 and CDR2 from the germline V gene are SEHNR and FQNEAQ (reference sequence). The CDR3 consists of 12 residues.